The 10 T cell receptor beta chains below all came from one sample that was sequenced in a study of cytomegalovirus exposure and HLA in healthy donors (dated by TCRdb to about 2017). Libraries were constructed by the immunoSEQ multiplex PCR assay. For the multiplex PCR, a mixture combining 60 forward primers for TCR Vbeta segments and 13 reverse primers for TCR Jbeta segments was used. TCRdb took over this immuneACCESS table, retaining in-frame rearrangements with V and J assigned. Such tables are incomplete; in checked studies, under half of the missing clones stem from an unresolved V gene, and the remainder is unexplained. The sample table shows around 190,000 clones, and 81% are seen once. More than 1.5% of the sample belongs to the ten largest clones. The sequencing input was PBMCs. The receptors stem from a man between 18 and 35 years old in good health and CMV-seronegative.

This chain links TRBV7-2 with TRBJ1-5; D not resolved. Trimming took 2 bases from V and 4 from J, leaving 21 bases between them. Germline lookup yields CDR1 SGHTA and CDR2 FQGNSA. The CDR3 loop spans 18 amino acids. The CDR3 region has the DNA TGTGCCAGCAGCTTAAGTTCGTTACCCCCAAGCCATAATCAGCCCCAGCATTTT. Residues: CASSLSSLPPSHNQPQHF.

The genes are TRBV30 and TRBJ2-1; 7 bases are shared with TRBD2. This CDR3 has 14 amino acids. Germline V CDR1 and CDR2: GTSNPN, SVGIG (reference sequence). V was pared by 5 bases and J by 6 bases, with 10 bases of the junction left unmatched. The CDR3 sequence is CAWSSGGGLNEQFF. CDR3 nucleotides: TGTGCCTGGTCGTCGGGAGGAGGGCTCAATGAGCAGTTCTTC.

The genes are TRBV19 and TRBJ2-3, with TRBD2 matching over 14 bases. The CDR3 totals 18 residues. Unmatched junction bases numbered 4, after V lost 0 bases and J lost 2 bases. The germline CDR1 and CDR2 sequences are LNHDA and SQIVND (reference sequence). CDR3 sequence: CASSIDGTSGRDTDTQYF. DNA of the CDR3: TGTGCCAGTAGTATAGATGGGACTAGCGGGAGAGACACAGATACGCAGTATTTT.

For this clone: Other DNA sequences in the sample encode the same CDR3. The J gene is TRBJ2-1, the V gene TRBV6-5; 10 bases map to TRBD1. CDR3 length: 15 amino acids. The trim removed 0 bases at V and 6 bases at J, leaving 2 bases unmatched. Germline V gene sequence: CDR1 MNHEY, CDR2 SVGAGI. The CDR3 DNA reads TGTGCCAGCAGTTACTCGAGGGACAGGGGCAATGAGCAGTTCTTC. Amino acids: CASSYSRDRGNEQFF.

The V call is TRBV6-6, the J call TRBJ1-4; weak D call: TRBD1 (5 bases). V was pared by 0 bases and J by 2 bases, with 7 bases between. Germline CDR1 is MNHNY and CDR2 is SVGAGI (reference sequence). This CDR3 region has 15 residues. The chain's CDR3 is CASSYSGGTNEKLFF. Here the CDR3 DNA reads TGTGCCAGCAGTTACTCCGGGGGGACTAATGAAAAACTGTTTTTT.

CDR3 nucleotides: TGTGCCAGCAGCTCGACAGGGGGGTTTAATGAAAAACTGTTTTTT. This encodes CASSSTGGFNEKLFF. The gene calls are TRBV5-5 and TRBJ1-4; 9 nucleotides line up with TRBD1. The germline V gene has CDR1 SGHKS and CDR2 YYEKEE (reference sequence). The CDR3 is 15 amino acids. The junction had 4 bases not matched to a gene; V was cut back by 3 bases and J by 4 bases.

This clone was detected only a few times. The chain is built from TRBV4-2 and TRBJ1-2; D call uncertain. The CDR3 is 13 residues long. V was pared by 0 bases and J by 5 bases, with 7 bases between. Germline CDR1 and CDR2: LGHNA and YNFKEQ. CDR3 DNA sequence: TGTGCCAGCAGCCAAGACAGGCGTTATGGCTACACCTTC. This gives the protein CASSQDRRYGYTF.

The chain is built from TRBV28 and TRBJ1-3; D is unclear. The CDR3 runs 13 residues. The V gene lost 10 bases and the J gene lost 6 bases, with 16 bases spanning the gap. Germline V gene lookup returns CDR1 MDHEN and CDR2 SYDVKM. The CDR3 loop is CAIGGYRLNTIYF. The CDR3 DNA reads TGTGCCATCGGAGGTTACCGCTTAAACACCATATATTTT.

This chain links TRBV19 with TRBJ2-3; D remains unclear. The germline V gene has CDR1 LNHDA and CDR2 SQIVND (reference sequence). This CDR3 has 17 amino acids. The V and J ends lost 5 bases and 0 bases respectively, with 18 bases between them. CDR3 nucleotides: TGTGCCAGTAGTCCCTGGATACAACTATCGAGCACAGATACGCAGTATTTT. Translating gives CASSPWIQLSSTDTQYF.

The rearrangement uses TRBV5-6 and TRBJ2-7; D is possibly TRBD1 (7 bases). Germline loops: CDR1 SGHDT, CDR2 YYEEEE. The V and J ends lost 0 bases and 0 bases respectively, with 16 bases between them. The CDR3 spans 17 residues. The CDR3 coding sequence is TGTGCCAGCAGCTTGGGACTAGGGACAGTCAGCTCCTACGAGCAGTACTTC. This gives the protein CASSLGLGTVSSYEQYF.